This T cell receptor beta chain emerged from a study of CD8+ T cells in alopecia areata. Whole-study results and caveats: Higher clonality and more expanded CD8+ clones appeared in lesional than normal scalp.

Extracted RNA was reverse transcribed, and the resulting cDNA served as sequencing template. TCRdb's copy holds only in-frame clones and misses some; the assay was immunoSEQ multiplex PCR. Altogether approximately 300,000 clones were found in the sample, and no singletons occur. Scientists pooled cutaneous lymph node cells and sorted them on CD4, CD8alpha, NKG2D, NKG2ACE and other markers. Trimming removed 4 bases from V and 3 bases from J, with 8 bases in between. The CDR3 extends over 14 amino acids. CDR1 is FNHDT and CDR2 is SITEND in the germline V gene (reference sequence). This clone counts as medium-sized. The antigen remains unidentified. The listed genes are named as in mouse. The read ends 3 residues shy of where the CDR3 ends; the end is completed using the germline J gene.

The sequenced sample was CD4+ T cells sorted from a lymph node. This TCR was sampled from a C3H/HeJ mouse with alopecia areata. This mouse strain has H2-k as its MHC haplotype. V gene TRBV19 combines with J gene TRBJ1-6; no clear D. Being an ORF, TRBJ1-6 has a function that is uncertain. The CDR3 here is CASSSQYYNSPLYF. CDR3 DNA (partial): TGTGCCAGCAGTTCCCAATACTATAATTCGCCC.